This TCR beta chain was captured by sequencing in a study of blood T cell repertoires in COVID-19. Study-wide background: Samples representing acute and convalescent COVID-19 were sourced from the United States, Italy and Spain. In each case, the material was cDNA or gDNA derived from T cells, B-cell-depleted T cells, or PBMCs.

The CDR3 is made up of 11 amino acids. Germline values: CDR1 WSHSY, CDR2 SAAADI. The V end lost 6 bases, the J end lost 7 bases, and 7 bases lay between the germline ends. Original data processing: Reference gene primer amplification yielded estimated nucleated cell counts. Sequencing used immunoSEQ multiplex PCR; TCRdb keeps in-frame clones, though not all of them. That table is the source of V, J and clone size, and D and trimming were worked out from the DNA. Here the sample spans 150,000 to 200,000 clones, 80% being singletons. The sequence came from a man in his sixties with acute or convalescent COVID-19. J is TRBJ2-1 and V is TRBV10-2, with D hard to call. The specimen sequenced was peripheral blood. CDR3 residues: CASRLLNEQFF. The CDR3, as DNA: TGCGCCAGCAGACTCCTAAATGAGCAGTTCTTC.